This record looks at one T cell receptor beta chain sequence and its context. Its specificity is unknown. This entry belongs to a study of shared clonotypes between healthy human individuals. Study information: Each donor had three CD4 naive, three CD4 memory, two CD8 naive and one CD8 memory plate. Study outcomes and limitations: With a handful of donors compared, approximately 5.5% of naive CD4 clonotypes were shared. Larger estimated richness was generally seen in naive subsets than in memory subsets.

The CDR3 totals 13 residues. The germline gives CDR1 SQVTM, CDR2 ANQGSEA. The V gene lost 6 bases and the J gene lost 5 bases, with 16 bases spanning the gap. CD45RO-negative, CCR7-positively selected cells formed the naive CD8 fraction, excluding terminally differentiated effector memory CD45RA+ cells. Donors, without exception, were Caucasian adults residing in Nashville, Tennessee. TCRdb's copy holds only in-frame clones and misses some; the assay was immunoSEQ multiplex PCR. The sample consists of hundreds of thousands of clones, 85% to 95% of them appearing once. The V gene is TRBV29-1, the J gene TRBJ1-1; TRBD1 might be the D (6 bases). This sequence was found in a man aged 30 to 45 in good health. The sample consisted of naive CD8+ T cells sorted from blood. Written as DNA, the CDR3 is TGCAGCGTCGAGGGGGGGCTGGGGACTGAAGCTTTCTTT. Protein product: CSVEGGLGTEAFF. The full variable domain, its missing parts supplied by reference TRBV29-1 and TRBJ1-1, is SAVISQKPSRDICQRGTSLTIQCQVDSQVTMMFWYRQQPGQSLTLIATANQGSEATYESGFVIDKFPISRPNLTFSTLTVSNMSPEDSSIYLCSVEGGLGTEAFFGQGTRLTVV.